The following is a T cell receptor (beta chain) sequence with its context. In the original workflow: The authors estimated nucleated cell counts from reference gene primer amplification. The table came from immunoSEQ multiplex PCR; TCRdb's copy has only in-frame clones and leaves some out. That table supplies the V and J calls and clone size; D and trimming were determined from the DNA. Counted here are around 16,000 clones, around 80% occurring once; the ten biggest clones make up roughly 16%. The sample is drawn from a study of blood T cell repertoires in COVID-19. Overall study context: The cDNA or gDNA used as material had been derived from T cells, B-cell-depleted T cells, or PBMCs.

Trimming took off 6 bases at V and 2 bases at J, with 10 bases between the two ends. The CDR3 consists of 13 residues. Specimen: peripheral blood. This sequence joins TRBV12-3 or TRBV12-4 and TRBJ1-1; no firm D call. The sequence derives from a human donor in a cohort sampled during active COVID-19. CDR3 residues: CASSPRINTEAFF. The CDR3 DNA reads as TGTGCCAGCAGCCCTCGTATTAACACTGAAGCTTTCTTT.